A selection of T cell receptor beta chains follows, all from one sample in a study of vaccination effects on CD4 cells after COVID-19. Their antigens remain unidentified. This table comes from immunoSEQ multiplex PCR, and its TCRdb copy is limited to in-frame clones, with some not included. The sample records over 55,000 clones, roughly 75% being singletons. The sequences come from CD4+ T cells from PBMCs cultured with HCoV-OC43 spike peptides, collected before COVID-19 vaccination. The receptors stem from a human donor who received a COVID-19 vaccine. The CDR3 runs from the conserved cysteine through the conserved F or W. The order of the fields is D gene, J gene, V gene, clone size, CDR3 protein, CDR3 DNA. D genes are given only for firm matches. The size of a clone is reported for some rows only, either as once, few or many, or as a class for expanded clones.

>-|TRBJ1-5|TRBV25-1|-
CASSQPGSNQPQHF
TGTGCCAGCAGTCAGCCCGGGAGCAATCAGCCCCAGCATTTT
>-|TRBJ2-5|TRBV14|-
CASSQGIYWGRQETQYF
TGTGCCAGCAGCCAAGGGATTTACTGGGGTCGGCAAGAGACCCAGTACTTC
>-|TRBJ1-5|TRBV5-5|-
CASSLGGYSNQPQHF
TGTGCCAGCAGCTTGGGTGGGTATAGCAATCAGCCCCAGCATTTT
>-|TRBJ2-3|TRBV5-6|-
CASSSNNRLTSTDTQYF
TGTGCCAGCAGCTCAAACAACCGGTTGACTAGCACAGATACGCAGTATTTT
>-|TRBJ1-3|TRBV6-2/TRBV6-3|-
CASSYDGNTIYF
TGTGCCAGCAGTTACGACGGAAACACCATATATTTT
>-|TRBJ1-2|TRBV7-9|few
CASSLRFDGYTF
TGTGCCAGCAGCTTACGTTTTGATGGCTACACCTTC
>TRBD1|TRBJ2-1|TRBV10-3|-
CAISSDGTASSYNEQFF
TGTGCCATCAGCTCTGACGGGACAGCGAGCTCCTACAATGAGCAGTTCTTC
>TRBD1|TRBJ1-6|TRBV18|-
CASSPTGDSPLHF
TGTGCCAGCTCACCTACAGGGGATTCACCCCTCCACTTT
>TRBD2|TRBJ2-3|TRBV25-1|-
CASSESLAGGTDTQYF
TGTGCCAGCAGTGAGTCTCTAGCGGGGGGCACAGATACGCAGTATTTT
>-|TRBJ1-6|TRBV12-3/TRBV12-4|-
CASSPFGVSPLHF
TGTGCCAGCAGCCCCTTCGGGGTGTCACCCCTCCACTTT
>TRBD2|TRBJ2-3|TRBV3-1/TRBV3-2|-
CASSQEELAGVTDTQYF
TGTGCCAGCAGCCAAGAAGAGCTAGCGGGGGTCACAGATACGCAGTATTTT
>-|TRBJ2-5|TRBV5-6|-
CASSFGTEQETQYF
TGTGCCAGCAGCTTCGGGACGGAACAAGAGACCCAGTACTTC
>-|TRBJ1-5|TRBV29-1|-
CSAVDSRSNQPQHF
TGCAGCGCTGTGGACAGTAGGAGCAATCAGCCCCAGCATTTT
>TRBD1|TRBJ1-2|TRBV12-3/TRBV12-4|-
CASSRDRGSGYTF
TGTGCCAGCAGTCGGGACAGGGGGAGCGGCTACACCTTC
>-|TRBJ2-2|TRBV5-4|-
CASSRHRGTGELFF
TGTGCCAGCAGCCGGCATCGCGGCACCGGGGAGCTGTTTTTT
>-|TRBJ1-4|TRBV5-1|-
CASSQDPGSGEKLFF
TGCGCCAGCAGTCAAGACCCAGGGTCAGGGGAAAAACTGTTTTTT
>TRBD2|TRBJ2-3|TRBV7-2|-
CASSLRRGGADTQYF
TGTGCCAGCAGCTTAAGACGGGGGGGCGCAGATACGCAGTATTTT
>-|TRBJ2-6|TRBV25-1|-
CASSGIGSGANVLTF
TGTGCCAGCAGTGGAATAGGGTCTGGGGCCAACGTCCTGACTTTC
>-|TRBJ2-2|TRBV14|few
CASSHSGRSRGELFF
TGTGCCAGCAGCCATTCCGGACGGAGCAGGGGGGAGCTGTTTTTT
>TRBD1|TRBJ1-6|TRBV3-1/TRBV3-2|-
CASSQRGQAALSYNSPLHF
TGTGCCAGCAGCCAAAGGGGACAGGCGGCCCTCTCCTATAATTCACCCCTCCACTTT
>TRBD1|TRBJ1-5|TRBV7-6|-
CASSLSGTANQPQHF
TGTGCCAGCAGCTTATCCGGGACAGCAAATCAGCCCCAGCATTTT
>-|TRBJ2-3|TRBV6-4|-
CASSEGGPDTDTQYF
TGTGCCAGCAGTGAGGGGGGGCCGGACACAGATACGCAGTATTTT
>-|TRBJ2-1|TRBV7-3|few
CASSQIPGFTHNEQFF
TGTGCCAGCAGCCAAATACCAGGGTTCACACACAATGAGCAGTTCTTC
>-|TRBJ2-5|TRBV3-1/TRBV3-2|-
CASSQGVREEGTQYF
TGTGCCAGCAGCCAAGGCGTCCGCGAGGAAGGGACCCAGTACTTC
>TRBD1|TRBJ1-1|TRBV11-2|-
CASSLGLDREAFF
TGTGCCAGCAGCTTAGGGTTGGACAGGGAAGCTTTCTTT
>-|TRBJ1-1|TRBV30|-
CARRGSSSTEAFF
TGTGCCAGGCGGGGTTCATCTTCCACTGAAGCTTTCTTT
>-|TRBJ1-2|TRBV5-8|-
CASSLTAYWGYTF
TGTGCCAGCTCACTTACCGCCTACTGGGGCTACACCTTC
>-|TRBJ1-2|TRBV18|-
CASSPSDSPGGYTF
TGTGCCAGCTCACCATCGGACAGCCCGGGGGGCTACACCTTC
>-|TRBJ1-1|TRBV29-1|-
CSVEGQPTEAFF
TGCAGCGTTGAAGGGCAGCCCACTGAAGCTTTCTTT
>-|TRBJ1-4|TRBV7-2|-
CASSRGPGVANEKLFF
TGTGCCAGCAGCAGAGGACCGGGAGTAGCTAATGAAAAACTGTTTTTT
>-|TRBJ1-3|TRBV5-7|-
CASSFYSSGNTIYF
TGTGCCAGCAGCTTCTACAGCTCTGGAAACACCATATATTTT
>TRBD2|TRBJ2-1|TRBV7-2|-
CASRRTSGGSYNEQFF
TGTGCCAGCAGACGGACTAGCGGGGGCTCCTACAATGAGCAGTTCTTC
>-|TRBJ2-3|TRBV7-3|-
CASSFAGASTDTQYF
TGTGCCAGCAGCTTCGCAGGGGCTAGCACAGATACGCAGTATTTT
>-|TRBJ2-4|TRBV7-2|-
CASSLGGWAKNIQYF
TGTGCCAGCAGCTTAGGAGGTTGGGCCAAAAACATTCAGTACTTC
>-|TRBJ1-1|TRBV5-1|-
CASGAERTRNTEAFF
TGCGCCAGCGGAGCGGAGCGGACACGGAACACTGAAGCTTTCTTT
>TRBD1|TRBJ1-5|TRBV9|once
CASSPRGQGNQPQHF
TGTGCCAGCAGCCCACGCGGACAGGGAAATCAGCCCCAGCATTTT
>TRBD1|TRBJ1-5|TRBV23-1|-
CASSPPGQINQPQHF
TGCGCCAGCAGTCCCCCGGGACAGATTAATCAGCCCCAGCATTTT
>-|TRBJ1-3|TRBV9|-
CASSVYSSHGNTIYF
TGTGCCAGCAGCGTGTATAGCTCTCACGGGAACACCATATATTTT
>-|TRBJ2-5|TRBV2|-
CASTKGGNYQETQYF
TGTGCCAGCACCAAAGGGGGAAACTACCAAGAGACCCAGTACTTC
>TRBD1|TRBJ1-6|TRBV19|-
CASSMTGNGSPLHF
TGTGCCAGTAGTATGACAGGGAATGGTTCACCCCTCCACTTT
>-|TRBJ2-3|TRBV6-1|-
CASSEQGGTDTQYF
TGTGCCAGCAGTGAACAAGGAGGGACAGATACGCAGTATTTT
>-|TRBJ2-2|TRBV7-2|once
CASSLTAQGTGELFF
TGTGCCAGCAGCTTAACTGCTCAGGGCACCGGGGAGCTGTTTTTT
>-|TRBJ2-1|TRBV10-3|few
CAIREAGSYNEQFF
TGTGCCATCAGAGAGGCAGGTTCCTACAATGAGCAGTTCTTC
>-|TRBJ2-3|TRBV5-6|-
CASSHPPSRGSDTQYF
TGTGCCAGCAGCCACCCCCCGAGTAGGGGTTCAGATACGCAGTATTTT